This T cell receptor (beta chain) was identified in a study of blood T cell repertoires in COVID-19. Sequenced by immunoSEQ multiplex PCR; TCRdb stores in-frame clones only, minus some. The table shows 240,000 or so clones, with around 90% occurring only once. With 6 bases clipped from V and 6 bases from J, the junction kept 1 base outside the gene matches. The CDR3 runs to 11 residues. The germline V gene has CDR1 MNHEY and CDR2 SVGAGI. This chain uses TRBV6-5 with TRBJ2-7; 8 positions match TRBD1. Sequencing was carried out using peripheral blood. The sequence came from a woman younger than 45 with acute or convalescent COVID-19. CDR3 amino acids: CASSTGGEQYF. The DNA of the CDR3 is TGTGCCAGCAGCACAGGGGGCGAGCAGTACTTC.